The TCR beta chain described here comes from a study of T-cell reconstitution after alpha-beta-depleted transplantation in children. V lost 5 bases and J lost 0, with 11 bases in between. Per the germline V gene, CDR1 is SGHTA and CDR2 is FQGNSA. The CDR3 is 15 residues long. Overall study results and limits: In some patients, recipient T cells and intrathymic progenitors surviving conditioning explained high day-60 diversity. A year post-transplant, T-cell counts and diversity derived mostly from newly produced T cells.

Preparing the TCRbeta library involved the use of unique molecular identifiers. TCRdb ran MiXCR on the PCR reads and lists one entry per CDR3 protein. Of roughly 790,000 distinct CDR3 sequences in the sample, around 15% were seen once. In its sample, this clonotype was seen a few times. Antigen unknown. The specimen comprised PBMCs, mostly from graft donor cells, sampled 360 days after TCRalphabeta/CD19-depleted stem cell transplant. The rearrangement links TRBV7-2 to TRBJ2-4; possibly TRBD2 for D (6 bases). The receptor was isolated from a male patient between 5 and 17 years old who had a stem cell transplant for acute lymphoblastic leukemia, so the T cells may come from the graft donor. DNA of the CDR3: TGTGCCAGCAGCGCCCGGGGGTTAGCCAAAAACATTCAGTACTTC. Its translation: CASSARGLAKNIQYF.